This T cell receptor (beta chain) comes out of a study of control samples from healthy donors and cancer patients. Trimming shortened V by 6 bases and J by 3 bases, and 9 bases separated the two germline ends. Germline lookup yields CDR1 SNHLY and CDR2 FYNNEI. The CDR3 has 14 amino acids. TCRdb keeps only in-frame clones here, not all; method: immunoSEQ multiplex PCR. The sample yields about 180,000 clones, just over 90% seen once. This TCR was sampled from a man younger than 40 in good health. The rearrangement links TRBV2 to TRBJ1-6; D perhaps matches TRBD1 (5 bases). Source material: blood. The CDR3: CASSRDGYNSPLHF. The CDR3 nucleotides are TGTGCCAGCAGCCGGGACGGCTATAATTCACCCCTCCACTTT.